This T cell receptor (beta chain) was retrieved from a study of Ad26.COV2.S vaccination and SARS-CoV-2 variants. The CDR3 length is 15 residues. Germline lookup yields CDR1 SGHRS and CDR2 YFSETQ. Trimming stripped 7 bases from V and 2 bases from J, with 18 bases between. The treatment denotes: about 20 received Ad26.COV2.S at low or high dose, single or two shots; several received placebo; per-sample allocation not given. Material that was analyzed had been drawn on day 63 after the first vaccine or placebo injection. Clones were sequenced by immunoSEQ multiplex PCR, and TCRdb holds only the in-frame ones, with some missing. The sample gives about 330,000 clones, 85% to 90% of which show up once; around 5.5% is in the top ten.

Source: peripheral blood, taken in a trial of Ad26.COV2.S vaccine versus placebo. The receptor's source is a person between 18 and 59 years old who received the Ad26.COV2.S COVID-19 vaccine or a placebo. The chain combines TRBV5-1 with TRBJ2-5; D remains ambiguous. CDR3 DNA: TGCGCCAGCGCCTCGTACCCAACCAAACAAGAGACCCAGTACTTC. The encoded protein is CASASYPTKQETQYF.